This TCR beta chain was found in a study of blood T cell repertoires in COVID-19. Whole-study context: Samples taken during acute and convalescent COVID-19 were collected in the United States, Italy and Spain.

This clone turned up a few times. Authors' analysis steps: Amplification with reference gene primers provided the estimates of nucleated cell counts. Sequenced by immunoSEQ multiplex PCR; TCRdb stores in-frame clones only, minus some. The V and J calls and the clone size are those of that table, but D and trimming were determined from the DNA. Among roughly 240,000 clones listed, roughly four fifths were seen once. Enrollees, roughly 18 to 89 years old, lived in about two dozen US areas. Cohorts were determined from participant-reported clinical history. This CDR3 spans 18 amino acids. The germline gives CDR1 SGHKS, CDR2 YYEKEE (reference sequence). V gave up 0 bases and J gave up 4 bases; unmatched junction bases: 12.

Source material: PBMCs or T cells enriched from blood (not recorded which). This TCR was recovered from a woman in her 40s who had been exposed to COVID-19. The genes are TRBV5-5 and TRBJ2-5, with 10 bases identical to TRBD2. The CDR3 sequence is CASSLASSGGPGRETQYF. The CDR3 DNA is TGTGCCAGCAGCTTGGCGTCTAGCGGGGGACCCGGGCGAGAGACCCAGTACTTC.